The TCR beta chain under discussion was sequenced for a study of Ad26.COV2.S vaccination and SARS-CoV-2 variants. For the study at large: Doses of Ad26.COV2.S were injected into muscle once or twice, 56 days apart. Findings of the study overall: Non-spike TCR breadth showed similarity between vaccine and placebo recipients.

Sample treatment: 19 received Ad26.COV2.S at low or high dose, single or two shots; 5 received placebo; per-sample allocation not given. Material that was analyzed had been drawn on day 63 after the first vaccine or placebo injection. Between the trimmed V and J ends, which lost 6 bases and 8 bases, there was a span of 19 bases. CDR1 and CDR2 from the germline V gene are LNHDA and SQIVND (reference sequence). The length of the CDR3 is 14 residues. This clone was seen once. Its cognate antigen is unknown. The protocol was immunoSEQ multiplex PCR, while the TCRdb copy is restricted to in-frame clones and leaves out a portion. The sample records 200,000 to 300,000 clones, approximately 90% being singletons.

The chain uses TRBV19 and TRBJ1-1; D remains ambiguous. This receptor was obtained from a person aged 18-65 years who received the Ad26.COV2.S COVID-19 vaccine or a placebo. Sequencing used peripheral blood, obtained in a trial of Ad26.COV2.S vaccine versus placebo. The CDR3 loop reads CASRGPGWASEAFF. The CDR3 region has the DNA TGTGCCAGTAGGGGCCCCGGGTGGGCCTCAGAAGCTTTCTTT. The entire variable domain, with the rest obtained from reference TRBV19 and TRBJ1-1, is as follows: DGGITQSPKYLFRKEGQNVTLSCEQNLNHDAMYWYRQDPGQGLRLIYYSQIVNDFQKGDIAEGYSVSREKKESFPLTVTSAQKNPTAFYLCASRGPGWASEAFFGQGTRLTVV.